This is a list of T cell receptor beta chains from one sample in a study of technical replicates of blood from a handful of donors. Produced via immunoSEQ multiplex PCR; TCRdb's table is partial and in-frame only. The table includes 60,000 to 85,000 clones, roughly 96% detected once. Sequencing was done on a sample of T cells isolated from PBMCs. All receptors derive from a human donor in good health. The CDR3 runs from the conserved cysteine through the conserved F or W. A D gene is named only where the DNA matches it firmly. Size is stated for part of the rows, as once, few or many counts, or as a class when the clone is expanded.

d_call: -
j_call: TRBJ1-6
clone_size: -
v_call: TRBV5-7
cdr3_nt: TGTGCCAGCAGCTTGGCCACAGGAACGCGCCATTCACCCCTCCACTTT
cdr3_aa: CASSLATGTRHSPLHF

d_call: -
j_call: TRBJ1-1
clone_size: -
v_call: TRBV7-9
cdr3_nt: TGTGCCAGCAGCTTTACACTGAACACTGAAGCTTTCTTT
cdr3_aa: CASSFTLNTEAFF

d_call: -
j_call: TRBJ1-1
clone_size: -
v_call: TRBV5-1
cdr3_nt: TGCGCCAGCAGCTTGGGACCACAGGGGAACACTGAAGCTTTCTTT
cdr3_aa: CASSLGPQGNTEAFF

d_call: -
j_call: TRBJ1-1
clone_size: -
v_call: TRBV19
cdr3_nt: TGTGCCAGTAGTATGGTCCTAGCGGCTGAAGCTTTCTTT
cdr3_aa: CASSMVLAAEAFF

d_call: TRBD1
j_call: TRBJ1-1
clone_size: -
v_call: TRBV11-3
cdr3_nt: TGTGCCAGCAGAAGACAGGGCGGTACCACTGAAGCTTTCTTT
cdr3_aa: CASRRQGGTTEAFF

d_call: -
j_call: TRBJ2-5
clone_size: -
v_call: TRBV6-1
cdr3_nt: TGTGCCAGCAGTCTAAAGGAGACCCAGTACTTC
cdr3_aa: CASSLKETQYF

d_call: -
j_call: TRBJ2-2
clone_size: once
v_call: TRBV4-1
cdr3_nt: TGCGCCAGCAGCCAAGTCAGCGGAATTAACACCGGGGAGCTGTTTTTT
cdr3_aa: CASSQVSGINTGELFF

d_call: -
j_call: TRBJ1-6
clone_size: -
v_call: TRBV5-1
cdr3_nt: TGCGCCAGCAGCTTTGCACGAGATAATTCACCCCTCCACTTT
cdr3_aa: CASSFARDNSPLHF

d_call: -
j_call: TRBJ1-5
clone_size: -
v_call: TRBV28
cdr3_nt: TGTGCCAGCAGGGGGAGGGGTATCAGGTGGGAGAACCTTTCTAATCAGCCCCAGCATTTT
cdr3_aa: CASRGRGIRWENLSNQPQHF

d_call: TRBD2
j_call: TRBJ2-7
clone_size: -
v_call: TRBV19
cdr3_nt: TGTGCCAGTAGGGGCCCGGGACTAGCGGGCGGCGAGCAGTACTTC
cdr3_aa: CASRGPGLAGGEQYF

d_call: TRBD1
j_call: TRBJ1-2
clone_size: -
v_call: TRBV19
cdr3_nt: TGTGCCAGTAGTTCTTTGGGGACAGGGAGGATAGAAGGCTACACCTTC
cdr3_aa: CASSSLGTGRIEGYTF

d_call: -
j_call: TRBJ1-4
clone_size: -
v_call: TRBV4-1
cdr3_nt: TGCGCCAGCAGCCAAGACCGTCTGAGGGTAGCTAATGAAAAACTGTTTTTT
cdr3_aa: CASSQDRLRVANEKLFF

d_call: -
j_call: TRBJ1-1
clone_size: -
v_call: TRBV7-8
cdr3_nt: TGTGCCAGCAGCTTAGACAGGAACACTGAAGCTTTCTTT
cdr3_aa: CASSLDRNTEAFF